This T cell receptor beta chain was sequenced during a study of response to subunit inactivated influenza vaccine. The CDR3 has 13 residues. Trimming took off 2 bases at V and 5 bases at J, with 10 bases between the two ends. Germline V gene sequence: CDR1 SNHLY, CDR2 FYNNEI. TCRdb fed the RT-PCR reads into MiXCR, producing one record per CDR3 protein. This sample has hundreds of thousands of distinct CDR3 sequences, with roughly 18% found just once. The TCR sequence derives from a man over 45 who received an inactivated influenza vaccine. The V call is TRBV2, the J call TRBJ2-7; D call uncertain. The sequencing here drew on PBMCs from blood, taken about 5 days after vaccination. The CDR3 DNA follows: TGTGCCAGCAGTGAACTGGGGTACGACGAGCAGTACTTC. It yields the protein CASSELGYDEQYF. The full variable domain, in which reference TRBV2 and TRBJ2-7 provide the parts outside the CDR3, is EPEVTQTPSHQVTQMGQEVILRCVPISNHLYFYWYRQILGQKVEFLVSFYNNEISEKSEIFDDQFSVERPDGSNFTLKIRSTKLEDSAMYFCASSELGYDEQYFGPGTRLTVT.